These 20 T cell receptor beta chains came from one sample sequenced in a study of T cells in Graves' hyperthyroidism and ophthalmopathy. TCR beta CDR3 regions were amplified from RNA transcripts. Primed by the HTBI set, a first-round RT-PCR was run on the TCR CDR3. TCRdb independently ran MiXCR on the multiplex PCR reads; one entry per CDR3 protein. Counted here are 450,000 to 650,000 distinct CDR3 sequences, roughly 17% occurring once; the ten biggest clones make up approximately 15%. Sequencing was performed on blood. These receptor sequences come from a woman aged 18-29 years with Graves' ophthalmopathy.

This clonotype occurred a few times. V usage is TRBV7-2 and J usage is TRBJ2-5, with 11 bases lining up with TRBD2. Germline values: CDR1 SGHTA, CDR2 FQGNSA. The V segment lost 6 bases and the J segment 3 bases; nucleotides outside the gene matches: 9. The CDR3 runs to 16 residues. The CDR3 loop is CASSLSGGALEETQYF. CDR3 sequence (DNA): TGTGCCAGCAGTCTTAGCGGGGGGGCCTTGGAAGAGACCCAGTACTTC.

J is TRBJ2-1 and V is TRBV20-1; 14 bases are a match to TRBD2. Losses at the gene ends were 5 bases for V and 7 bases for J; bases not matched to a gene: 13. The V gene's germline CDR1 is DFQATT and CDR2 SNEGSKA (reference sequence). The CDR3 extends over 17 amino acids. CDR3 in DNA: TGCAGTGCTCATAAGACTAGCGGGGGGGCATTTGATAATGAGCAGTTCTTC. This sequence encodes CSAHKTSGGAFDNEQFF.

Note on this clonotype: A read error may account for a junction end that differs from germline. V is TRBV6-1 and J is TRBJ1-2, with D unresolved. The V gene's germline CDR1 is MNHNS and CDR2 SASEGT. The CDR3 runs to 13 residues. CDR3 sequence reads: CTSSEVTYYGYTF. CDR3 DNA: TGTACCAGCAGTGAAGTAACGTACTATGGCTACACCTTC.

This clonotype was counted a few times. The chain uses TRBV27 and TRBJ2-7; no reliable D call. The length of the CDR3 is 15 residues. Between the trimmed V and J ends, which lost 0 bases and 2 bases, there was a span of 11 bases. CDR1 and CDR2 (germline): MNHEY, SMNVEV (reference sequence). CDR3 DNA sequence: TGTGCCAGCAGTTTATCCGTTCAGATGACCTACGAGCAGTACTTC. This encodes CASSLSVQMTYEQYF.

The V gene is TRBV27, the J gene TRBJ2-1; maybe TRBD2 (5 bases). The V gene lost 4 bases and the J gene lost 5 bases, with 15 bases spanning the gap. The CDR3 covers 15 residues. CDR1 is MNHEY and CDR2 is SMNVEV in the germline V gene (reference sequence). DNA of the CDR3: TGTGCCAGCAGTTCTGGACCGGCGGGCCACAATGAGCAGTTCTTC. This gives the protein CASSSGPAGHNEQFF.

The chain is built from TRBV9 and TRBJ2-3, with 7 bases fitting TRBD1. The CDR3 runs 15 residues. Per germline, CDR1 SGDLS and CDR2 YYNGEE. V gave up 0 bases and J gave up 4 bases; unmatched junction bases: 5. The chain's CDR3 is CASSVEGGAADTQYF. The CDR3 nucleotides read TGTGCCAGCAGCGTAGAAGGGGGCGCGGCAGATACGCAGTATTTT.

In its sample, this clonotype was seen a few times. The chain employs TRBV30 and TRBJ2-1; D is possibly TRBD2 (5 bases). Per germline, CDR1 GTSNPN and CDR2 SVGIG (reference sequence). This CDR3 is built from 14 residues. V was shortened by 4 bases and J by 1 base, with 11 bases between the two germline ends. The CDR3 DNA follows: TGTGCCTGGACCCGGAGACTATCCTACAATGAGCAGTTCTTC. Its protein is CAWTRRLSYNEQFF.

There are a few counts of this clonotype. CDR3 in DNA: TGTGCCAGCAGCTTTTTACACAACTTGAACACTGAAGCTTTCTTT. It specifies CASSFLHNLNTEAFF. This chain uses TRBV7-9 with TRBJ1-1, with D unresolved. CDR1 SEHNR and CDR2 FQNEAQ come from the germline V gene (reference sequence). Trimming removed 3 bases at V and 0 bases at J, with 11 bases between. This CDR3 comprises 15 residues.

This clonotype was detected ten times or more. The CDR3 reads CASSFWDSTGELFF. In nucleotides, the CDR3 is TGTGCCAGCAGCTTTTGGGACAGCACCGGGGAGCTGTTTTTT. The chain uses TRBV7-2 and TRBJ2-2; 7 positions agree with TRBD1. The CDR3 contains 14 residues. From germline, CDR1 is SGHTA and CDR2 FQGNSA. The J segment lost 4 bases and the V segment lost 3 bases, leaving 2 bases of the junction unmatched. Complete variable domain (other parts from reference TRBV7-2 and TRBJ2-2): GAGVSQSPSNKVTEKGKDVELRCDPISGHTALYWYRQSLGQGLEFLIYFQGNSAPDKSGLPSDRFSAERTGGSVSTLTIQRTQQEDSAVYLCASSFWDSTGELFFGEGSRLTVL.

This clonotype was counted ten times or more. This CDR3 reads CASSLPREGVLINTDTQYF. The CDR3 DNA sequence: TGTGCCAGCAGCTTACCTAGGGAGGGGGTCCTAATCAACACAGATACGCAGTATTTT. This chain uses TRBV7-2 with TRBJ2-3, with D possibly matching TRBD2 (7 bases). V was clipped by 2 bases and J by 2 bases, with 23 bases between them. Germline V gene lookup returns CDR1 SGHTA and CDR2 FQGNSA. The CDR3 extends over 19 amino acids.

This clonotype was seen many times. This chain connects TRBV20-1 to TRBJ2-7; tentative D call: TRBD2 (7 bases). Germline CDR1 is DFQATT and CDR2 is SNEGSKA (reference sequence). The V end was cut by 7 bases, the J end by 3 bases, with 13 bases between. The CDR3 extends over 12 amino acids. The CDR3 DNA sequence: TGCAGTGGTAGGGGGGGTAGCTACGAGCAGTACTTC. Translated: CSGRGGSYEQYF.

J is TRBJ2-7 and V is TRBV20-1; TRBD2 aligns across 10 bases. The CDR3 spans 16 residues. CDR1 and CDR2 from the germline V gene are DFQATT and SNEGSKA (reference sequence). Losses at the gene ends were 1 base for V and 4 bases for J; bases not matched to a gene: 10. The CDR3 DNA is TGCAGTGCTAGAGTCGGGACTAGCGTTCGTCAGTACGAGCAGTACTTC. Translated: CSARVGTSVRQYEQYF.

Points on this clonotype: One end of the junction fails to match germline, which may point to a read error. The chain employs TRBV28 and TRBJ2-3; 8 bases agree with TRBD1. CDR3 size: 15 residues. Looked up from germline, CDR1 is MDHEN and CDR2 is SYDVKM. The CDR3 DNA sequence: TGCGCCAGCAGCCAGGACAGGGAACTCACAGATACGCAGTATTTT. Translating gives CASSQDRELTDTQYF. Variable domain in full (rest from reference TRBV28 and TRBJ2-3): DVKVTQSSRYLVKRTGEKVFLECVQDMDHENMFWYRQDPGLGLRLIYFSYDVKMKEKGDIPEGYSVSREKKERFSLILESASTNQTSMYLCASSQDRELTDTQYFGPGTRLTVL.

As regards this clonotype: A much larger clone differs by one base, so this may be a read error. This chain connects TRBV28 to TRBJ1-1; 9 bases line up with TRBD1. The V gene end was trimmed by 8 bases and the J gene end by 4 bases; junction bases not matched to a gene: 11. CDR1 is MDHEN and CDR2 is SYDVKM in the germline V gene. The CDR3 is 15 residues long. The CDR3 sequence is CASLETGGVSTEAFF. DNA of the CDR3: TGTGCCAGCCTTGAGACAGGGGGGGTGAGCACTGAAGCTTTCTTT. Looking up the rest from reference TRBV28 and TRBJ1-1 gives the full variable domain: DVKVTQSSRYLVKRTGEKVFLECVQDMDHENMFWYRQDPGLGLRLIYFSYDVKMKEKGDIPEGYSVSREKKERFSLILESASTNQTSMYLCASLETGGVSTEAFFGQGTRLTVV.

A few counts support this clonotype. The genes are TRBV19 and TRBJ1-5; 10 bases match TRBD1. CDR1 and CDR2 from the germline V gene are LNHDA and SQIVND (reference sequence). V lost 5 bases to trimming and J lost 2 bases; unmatched junction nucleotides: 3. CDR3 length: 15 amino acids. The CDR3 nucleotides are TGTGCCAGTAGTGACAGGGGGCGAGGCAATCAGCCCCAGCATTTT. This encodes CASSDRGRGNQPQHF.

This sequence joins TRBV10-3 and TRBJ1-5; D is perhaps TRBD1 (6 bases). The CDR3 consists of 17 residues. Trimming left V 2 bases short and J 0 bases short, with 14 bases between. CDR1 is ENHRY, CDR2 SYGVKD, per germline. The CDR3 loop reads CAISERQAGYSNQPQHF. CDR3 bases: TGTGCCATCAGTGAGCGACAGGCAGGTTATAGCAATCAGCCCCAGCATTTT.

The V call is TRBV6-1, the J call TRBJ1-2, with a possible D match to TRBD1 (6 bases). From germline, CDR1 is MNHNS and CDR2 SASEGT. CDR3 size: 13 residues. V lost 2 bases to trimming and J lost 7 bases, with 11 bases between them. CDR3 in DNA: TGTGCCAGCAGTGAACGCGGGGGCAGTGGCTACACCTTC. Protein product: CASSERGGSGYTF.

This clonotype was counted ten times or more. The V call is TRBV5-6, the J call TRBJ1-1, with TRBD1 as a possible D gene (5 bases). This CDR3 contains 13 residues. Germline V gene data show CDR1 as SGHDT and CDR2 as YYEEEE. V was shortened by 1 base and J by 3 bases, with 7 bases between the two germline ends. CDR3 coding DNA: TGTGCCAGCAGCTTGCGACAGTACACTGAAGCTTTCTTT. Translated: CASSLRQYTEAFF.

This clonotype came up many times. The chain employs TRBV28 and TRBJ1-2; possibly TRBD1 for D (6 bases). Trimming cost V 2 bases and J 12 bases, with 13 bases left between them. This CDR3 comprises 12 residues. CDR1 and CDR2 from the germline V gene are MDHEN and SYDVKM. In nucleotides, the CDR3 is TGTGCCAGCAGTTTAAACACAGGGCAGGACACCTTC. This gives the protein CASSLNTGQDTF.

This clonotype was recorded at least ten times. This chain links TRBV28 with TRBJ1-2; tentative D call: TRBD1 (5 bases). The CDR3 length is 17 residues. The germline V gene has CDR1 MDHEN and CDR2 SYDVKM. V lost 6 bases, J lost 4 bases, and 24 bases lay in between. CDR3 sequence (DNA): TGTGCCAGCAGCCCCCCGGGACCACCCTCCCCCTTCTATGGCTACACCTTC. This encodes CASSPPGPPSPFYGYTF.